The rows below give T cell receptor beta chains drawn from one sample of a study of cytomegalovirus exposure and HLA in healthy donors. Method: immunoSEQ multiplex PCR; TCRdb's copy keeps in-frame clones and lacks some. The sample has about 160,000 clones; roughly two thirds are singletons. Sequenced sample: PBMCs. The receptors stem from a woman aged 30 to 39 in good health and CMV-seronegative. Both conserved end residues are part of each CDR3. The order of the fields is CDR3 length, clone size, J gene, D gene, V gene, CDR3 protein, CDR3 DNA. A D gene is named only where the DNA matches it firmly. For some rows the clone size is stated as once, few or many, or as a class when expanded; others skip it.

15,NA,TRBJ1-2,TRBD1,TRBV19,CASSTRQGAGYGYTF,TGTGCCAGTAGTACCCGACAGGGGGCCGGCTATGGCTACACCTTC
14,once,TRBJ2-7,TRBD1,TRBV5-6,CASSLGQGAYEQYF,TGTGCCAGCAGTTTGGGACAGGGGGCCTACGAGCAGTACTTC
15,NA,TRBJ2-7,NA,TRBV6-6,CASSSSAGAPYEQYF,TGTGCCAGCAGTTCCTCCGCAGGGGCCCCCTACGAGCAGTACTTC
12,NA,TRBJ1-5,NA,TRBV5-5,CASSLGLQPQHF,TGTGCCAGCAGCTTGGGTTTACAGCCCCAGCATTTT
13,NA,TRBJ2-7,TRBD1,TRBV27,CASGMTGSLEQYF,TGTGCCAGCGGCATGACAGGGTCCCTCGAGCAGTACTTC
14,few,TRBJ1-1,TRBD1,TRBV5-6,CASSWDRGNTEAFF,TGTGCCAGCAGTTGGGACAGAGGGAACACTGAAGCTTTCTTT
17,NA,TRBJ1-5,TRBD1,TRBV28,CASSRDRSLYSNQPQHF,TGTGCCAGCAGCAGGGACAGGTCACTTTATAGCAATCAGCCCCAGCATTTT
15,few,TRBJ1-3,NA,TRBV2,CASSGETGVGNTIYF,TGTGCCAGCTCCGGAGAGACAGGAGTTGGAAACACCATATATTTT
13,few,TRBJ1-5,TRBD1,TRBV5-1,CASSSGTDQPQHF,TGCGCCAGCAGCTCCGGGACAGATCAGCCCCAGCATTTT
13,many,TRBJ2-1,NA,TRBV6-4,CASSDGSHNEQFF,TGTGCCAGCAGTGACGGCAGTCACAATGAGCAGTTCTTC
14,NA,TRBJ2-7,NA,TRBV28,CASGGIPSSYEQYF,TGTGCCAGCGGCGGGATCCCGAGCTCCTACGAGCAGTACTTC
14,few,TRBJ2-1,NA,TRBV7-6,CASTRGAGEDEQFF,TGTGCCAGCACCCGGGGGGCCGGGGAAGATGAGCAGTTCTTC
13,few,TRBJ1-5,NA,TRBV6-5,CASSPDTHQPQHF,TGTGCCAGCAGCCCAGACACCCATCAGCCCCAGCATTTT
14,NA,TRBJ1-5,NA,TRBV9,CASSVSALGQPQHF,TGTGCCAGCAGCGTAAGCGCCCTAGGACAGCCCCAGCATTTT
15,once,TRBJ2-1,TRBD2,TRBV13,CASSFGGSSYNEQFF,TGTGCCAGCAGCTTCGGCGGGAGTTCCTACAATGAGCAGTTCTTC
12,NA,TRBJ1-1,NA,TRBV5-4,CASSFGQREAFF,TGTGCCAGCAGCTTCGGACAACGAGAAGCTTTCTTT
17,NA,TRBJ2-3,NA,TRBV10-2,CASSESTGLAVTDTQYF,TGCGCCAGCAGTGAGTCGACAGGCCTAGCGGTCACAGATACGCAGTATTTT
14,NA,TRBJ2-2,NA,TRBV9,CASSAALDTGELFF,TGTGCCAGCAGCGCCGCGCTGGACACCGGGGAGCTGTTTTTT
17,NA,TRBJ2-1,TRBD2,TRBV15,CATSSRLAGGDYNEQFF,TGTGCCACCAGCAGCAGACTAGCGGGAGGTGACTACAATGAGCAGTTCTTC
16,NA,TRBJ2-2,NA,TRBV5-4,CASSLDPGANTGELFF,TGTGCCAGCAGCTTGGACCCGGGAGCGAACACCGGGGAGCTGTTTTTT
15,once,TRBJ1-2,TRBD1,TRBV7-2,CASSLGRTGGHGYTF,TGTGCCAGCAGCTTAGGTAGGACAGGGGGCCATGGCTACACCTTC
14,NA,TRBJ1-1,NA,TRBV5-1,CASSRDTGSTEAFF,TGCGCCAGCAGCCGTGACACGGGATCCACTGAAGCTTTCTTT
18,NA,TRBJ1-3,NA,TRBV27,CASSFNPPSTISGNTIYF,TGTGCCAGCAGTTTTAATCCCCCCTCGACAATCTCTGGAAACACCATATATTTT
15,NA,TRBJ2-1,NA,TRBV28,CASSPPAAAHNEQFF,TGTGCCAGCAGCCCCCCTGCCGCGGCGCACAATGAGCAGTTCTTC
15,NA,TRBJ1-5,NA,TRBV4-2,CASSQDLAGPQPQHF,TGTGCCAGCAGCCAAGATTTGGCAGGGCCTCAGCCCCAGCATTTT
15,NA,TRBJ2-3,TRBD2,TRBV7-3,CASSSGLAGTDTQYF,TGTGCCAGCAGCTCCGGACTAGCGGGCACAGATACGCAGTATTTT
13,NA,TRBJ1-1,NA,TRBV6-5,CASSERETTEAFF,TGTGCCAGCAGTGAACGAGAGACTACTGAAGCTTTCTTT
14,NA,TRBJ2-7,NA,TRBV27,CASSLSRGGDEQYF,TGTGCCAGCAGTTTATCCAGGGGTGGGGACGAGCAGTACTTC
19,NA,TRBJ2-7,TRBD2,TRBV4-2,CASSQDPTGLAGVGYEQYF,TGTGCCAGCAGCCAAGACCCGACTGGACTAGCGGGAGTGGGGTACGAGCAGTACTTC
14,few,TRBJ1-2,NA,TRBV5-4,CASSFGTANYGYTF,TGTGCCAGCAGCTTCGGTACAGCAAACTATGGCTACACCTTC
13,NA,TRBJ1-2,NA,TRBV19,CASRTLQNYGYTF,TGTGCCAGTAGGACACTTCAAAACTATGGCTACACCTTC
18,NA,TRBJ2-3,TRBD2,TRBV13,CASSWGLAGVLDTDTQYF,TGTGCCAGCAGCTGGGGACTAGCGGGTGTACTCGACACAGATACGCAGTATTTT
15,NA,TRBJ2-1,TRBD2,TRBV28,CASIIRTSANNEQFF,TGTGCCAGCATTATTAGGACTAGCGCCAACAATGAGCAGTTCTTC
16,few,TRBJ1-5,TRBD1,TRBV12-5,CASGLGYRGSNQPQHF,TGTGCTAGTGGTTTGGGATACAGGGGAAGCAATCAGCCCCAGCATTTT
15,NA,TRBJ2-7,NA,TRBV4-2,CASSQDSRDPYEQYF,TGTGCCAGCAGCCAAGATTCCCGGGATCCCTACGAGCAGTACTTC
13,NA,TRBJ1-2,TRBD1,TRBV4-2,CASSQGQGYGYTF,TGTGCCAGCAGCCAGGGACAGGGGTATGGCTACACCTTC
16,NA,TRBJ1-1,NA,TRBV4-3,CASSQDASRGGVRAFF,TGCGCCAGCAGCCAAGATGCTAGCCGTGGGGGGGTTAGGGCTTTCTTT
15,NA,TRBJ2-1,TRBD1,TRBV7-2,CASSSYRQGNNEQFF,TGTGCCAGCAGCTCTTACAGACAGGGTAACAATGAGCAGTTCTTC
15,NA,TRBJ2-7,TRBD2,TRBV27,CASSLSGTSVYEQYF,TGTGCCAGCAGTTTATCCGGGACTAGCGTGTACGAGCAGTACTTC
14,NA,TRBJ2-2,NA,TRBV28,CASSLRGGTGELFF,TGTGCCAGCAGTTTAAGGGGAGGCACCGGGGAGCTGTTTTTT
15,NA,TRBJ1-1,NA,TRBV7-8,CASSLAGYTRTEAFF,TGTGCCAGCAGCTTAGCTGGGTACACGAGGACTGAAGCTTTCTTT
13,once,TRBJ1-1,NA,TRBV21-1,CASSKNMNTEAFF,TGTGCCAGCAGCAAAAATATGAACACTGAAGCTTTCTTT
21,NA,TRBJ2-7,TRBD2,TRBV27,CASSLYFPSTSGGVSSYEQYF,TGTGCCAGCAGTTTGTACTTTCCCTCGACTAGCGGGGGGGTGAGCTCCTACGAGCAGTACTTC
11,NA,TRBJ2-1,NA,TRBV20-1,CSVPWRNEQFF,TGCAGTGTCCCGTGGAGGAATGAGCAGTTCTTC
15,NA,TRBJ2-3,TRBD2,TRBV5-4,CASSSDGGGTDTQYF,TGTGCCAGCAGCTCGGACGGGGGAGGGACAGATACGCAGTATTTT
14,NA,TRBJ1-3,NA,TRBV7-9,CASSPATSIEAIYF,TGTGCCAGCAGTCCTGCGACTTCAATAGAGGCCATATATTTT
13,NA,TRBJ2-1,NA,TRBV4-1,CASSPTDADEQFF,TGCGCCAGCAGCCCGACAGACGCCGATGAGCAGTTCTTC
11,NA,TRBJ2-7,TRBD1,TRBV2,CASRQGFEQYF,TGTGCCAGCAGACAGGGGTTCGAGCAGTACTTC
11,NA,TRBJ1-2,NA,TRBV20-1,CSASRVYGYTF,TGCAGTGCTAGCCGGGTCTATGGCTACACCTTC
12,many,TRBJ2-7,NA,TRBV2,CASSSGQYEQYF,TGTGCCAGCAGTTCCGGACAGTACGAGCAGTACTTC
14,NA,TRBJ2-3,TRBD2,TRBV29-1,CSVGASGSTDTQYF,TGCAGCGTTGGGGCTAGCGGGAGCACAGATACGCAGTATTTT
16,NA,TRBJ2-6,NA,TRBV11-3,CASSLGFGAGANVLTF,TGTGCCAGCAGCTTAGGATTCGGGGCTGGGGCCAACGTCCTGACTTTC
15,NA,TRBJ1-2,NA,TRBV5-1,CASSLDHGLYYGYTF,TGCGCCAGCAGCTTGGATCATGGACTCTACTATGGCTACACCTTC
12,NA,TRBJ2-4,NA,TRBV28,CASSFGGNIQYF,TGTGCCAGCAGTTTTGGGGGGAACATTCAGTACTTC